What follows is one TCR beta chain and its context. This clonotype is medium-sized (0.01 to 0.1%) in terms of sample share. There is no known antigen for this receptor. Base qualities are not recorded, but no much larger clone differs from it by a single base. The method was RACE. These reads were obtained on a NextSeq 500. During library preparation, unique molecular identifiers were attached to individual cDNA molecules so that TCRs could be counted in a quantitative, reproducible way. Each blood RNA sample was used to sequence both TCR alpha and TCR beta chains. For the original study's pipeline: The median number of TCRs per sample was approximately 96,000, ranging from about 23,224 to 700,000. V, J and CDR3 annotation of the TCR reads was carried out using the Decombinator software suite. For the PS versus PT1 abundance plots, all samples were subsampled to the same number of TCRs (28,000). Expanded TCRs were defined as absent before sensitization and observed at least eight times at the 2-week time point. TCRdb itself trimmed the public reads at Q25 with fastp, ran MiXCR and retained productive beta chains. Rows are combined by CDR3 protein, so each entry shows the most common genes and DNA. Clone size and V and J calls follow TCRdb, not the original study. In this sample the table shows some 81,000 distinct CDR3 sequences, about 6.8% of which occur a single time. The ten top clones hold 1.5% to 1.9% of the sample.

These data belong to a study of human T cells and chemical hapten exposure (dated by TCRdb to the early 2020s). Turning to the overall study: For sensitization, 2% DPC in acetone was applied to a roughly 2 cm by roughly 2 cm area of upper inner arm skin. Throughout the roughly 26-week study period, patients were also given weekly therapeutic DPC doses on the scalp. Patch testing was done on the upper back using Finn chambers containing 0.01% DPC, and results were scored after 6 days according to International Contact Dermatitis Research Group standards. Most of the patients in the cohort were female, and the cohort covered alopecia areata with under or over 50% scalp involvement, alopecia totalis and alopecia universalis. Libraries were pooled for sequencing, and variation in per-sample TCR yields was attributed mainly to small differences in library volumes within the pool. The study tracked peripheral blood TCR repertoire changes in vivo during primary and secondary sensitization to the hapten diphenylcyclopropenone (DPC) in alopecia patients. Patient blood was sampled pre-sensitization (week 0) and at 2, 6 and about 24 weeks after DPC sensitization. Under 30 alopecia patients gave blood for TCR sequencing at one to four time points (pre-sensitization, 2, 6 and 24 weeks). The study at large found these results: After repeated subsampling, changes were observed in the strength of the expansion versus patch-test correlation and in the threshold at which the correlation became significant. Expanded TCRs formed significantly more large CDR3 similarity clusters than pre-sensitization or healthy control sets, consistent with antigen-driven responses. DPC sensitization did not change how many TCRs were above 1 in 1000 frequency, and no evidence was found of alterations in global repertoire structure. A positive correlation was found between the number of PT1 expanded TCRs and patch test score, with significance reached at thresholds 8, 16 and 32 but not 4. Because every patient had alopecia, a presumed autoimmune disease, the patients' immune response might differ from that of healthy individuals.

Trimmed from V: 0 bases; trimmed from J: 8 bases; junction bases lacking a gene match: 10. The CDR3 holds 16 amino acids from the cysteine to the phenylalanine. Only CDR3 DNA remains: 48 bases, in frame from the first base. CDR1 LGHNA and CDR2 YNFKEQ are derived from the germline V gene. Read against the paper, the sample's time point label means: patch test 1, 2 weeks after DPC sensitization. The treatment or condition label of this sample denotes: therapeutic diphenylcyclopropenone sensitization with weekly scalp DPC. At each patch-test visit, blood was drawn before the patch test was applied. To be eligible, patients had to be aged 18 to 70, diagnosed with alopecia and judged suitable for DPC therapy, while pregnant patients were excluded. Total RNA was isolated from unfractionated whole blood collected in Tempus Blood RNA tubes.

This sample comprised whole blood, obtained in connection with sensitization to the hapten diphenylcyclopropenone (DPC). The rearranged chain carries TRBV4-2 and TRBJ2-3; 8 bases in between match TRBD2. This sequence originates from a woman in her twenties or thirties with alopecia areata. Some clones in this sample may be carry-over from other donors' samples. In nucleotide form, the sequence is TGTGCCAGCAGCCAAGATGGGGCGGGGGGCCTAGGTACGCAGTATTTT. Its translation reads: CASSQDGAGGLGTQYF.